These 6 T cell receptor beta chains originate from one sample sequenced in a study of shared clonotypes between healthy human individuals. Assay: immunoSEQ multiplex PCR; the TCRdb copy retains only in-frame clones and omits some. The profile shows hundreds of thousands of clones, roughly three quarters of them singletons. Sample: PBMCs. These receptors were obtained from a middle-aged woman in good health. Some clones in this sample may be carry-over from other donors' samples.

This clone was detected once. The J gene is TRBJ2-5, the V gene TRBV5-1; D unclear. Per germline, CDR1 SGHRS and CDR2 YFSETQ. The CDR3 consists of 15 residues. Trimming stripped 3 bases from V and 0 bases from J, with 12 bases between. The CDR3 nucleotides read TGCGCCAGCAGCTGGATTAGCCCTGACCAAGAGACCCAGTACTTC. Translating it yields CASSWISPDQETQYF.

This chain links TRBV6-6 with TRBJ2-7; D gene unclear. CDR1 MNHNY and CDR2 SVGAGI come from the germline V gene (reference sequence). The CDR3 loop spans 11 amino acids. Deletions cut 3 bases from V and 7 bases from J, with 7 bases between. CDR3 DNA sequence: TGTGCCAGCAGTTATGGTCCAGAGCAGTACTTC. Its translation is CASSYGPEQYF.

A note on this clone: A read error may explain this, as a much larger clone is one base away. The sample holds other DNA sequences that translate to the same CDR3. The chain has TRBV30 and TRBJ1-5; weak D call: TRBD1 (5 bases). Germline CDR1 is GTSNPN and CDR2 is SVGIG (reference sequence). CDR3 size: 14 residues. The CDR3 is CALSGDFSNQPPHF. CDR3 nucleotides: TGCGCCTTGTCGGGGGATTTTAGCAATCAGCCCCCGCATTTT. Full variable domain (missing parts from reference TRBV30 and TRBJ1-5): SQTIHQWPATLVQPVGSPLSLECTVEGTSNPNLYWYRQAAGRGLQLLFYSVGIGQISSEVPQNLSASRPQDRQFILSSKKLLLSDSGFYLCALSGDFSNQPPHFGDGTRLSIL.

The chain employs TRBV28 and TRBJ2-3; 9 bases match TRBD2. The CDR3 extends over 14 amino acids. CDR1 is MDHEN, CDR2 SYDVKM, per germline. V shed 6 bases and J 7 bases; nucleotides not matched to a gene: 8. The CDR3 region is CASSRPAGGNTQYF. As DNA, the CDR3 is TGTGCCAGCAGCCGGCCAGCGGGAGGAAATACGCAGTATTTT.

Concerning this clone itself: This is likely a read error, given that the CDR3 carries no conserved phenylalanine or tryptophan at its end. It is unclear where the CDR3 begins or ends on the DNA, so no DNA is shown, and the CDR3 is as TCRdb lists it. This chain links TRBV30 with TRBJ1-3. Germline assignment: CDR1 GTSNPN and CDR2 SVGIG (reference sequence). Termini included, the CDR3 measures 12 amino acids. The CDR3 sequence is CAWRGDRDYLAV.

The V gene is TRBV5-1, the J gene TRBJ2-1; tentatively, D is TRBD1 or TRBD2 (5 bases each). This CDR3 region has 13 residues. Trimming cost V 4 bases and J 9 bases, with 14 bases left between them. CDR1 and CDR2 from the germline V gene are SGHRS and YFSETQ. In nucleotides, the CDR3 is TGCGCCAGCAGCACCTACCTAGGGACTGAGCAGTTCTTC. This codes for CASSTYLGTEQFF.